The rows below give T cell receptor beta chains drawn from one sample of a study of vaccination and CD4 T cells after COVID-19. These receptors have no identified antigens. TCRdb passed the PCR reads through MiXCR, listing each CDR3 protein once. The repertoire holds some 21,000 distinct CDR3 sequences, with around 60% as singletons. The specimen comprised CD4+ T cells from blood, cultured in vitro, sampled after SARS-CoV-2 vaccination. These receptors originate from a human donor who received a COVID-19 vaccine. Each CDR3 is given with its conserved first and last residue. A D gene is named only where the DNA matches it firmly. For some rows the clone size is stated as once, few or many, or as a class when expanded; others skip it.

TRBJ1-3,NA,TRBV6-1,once,CASSPRAYAGNTIYF,TGTGCCAGCAGCCCCCGAGCGTACGCTGGAAACACCATATATTTT
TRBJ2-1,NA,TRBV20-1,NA,CSARWWRVYNEQFF,TGCAGTGCTAGGTGGTGGCGGGTCTACAATGAGCAGTTCTTC
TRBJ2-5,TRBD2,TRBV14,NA,CASSQGASGVETQYF,TGTGCCAGCAGCCAAGGTGCTAGCGGGGTGGAGACCCAGTACTTC
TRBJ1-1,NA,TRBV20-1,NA,CSATGADTEAFF,TGCAGTGCTACGGGGGCGGACACTGAAGCTTTCTTT
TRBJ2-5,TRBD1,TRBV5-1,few,CASSLEGGALVKETQYF,TGCGCCAGCAGCTTGGAAGGGGGCGCGTTAGTGAAAGAGACCCAGTACTTC
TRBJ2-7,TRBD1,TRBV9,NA,CASSVSGTGIYEQYF,TGTGCCAGCAGCGTATCCGGGACAGGGATCTACGAGCAGTACTTC
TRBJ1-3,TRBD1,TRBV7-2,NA,CASSSSTGYGNTIYF,TGTGCCAGCAGCTCCTCGACAGGGTATGGAAACACCATATATTTT
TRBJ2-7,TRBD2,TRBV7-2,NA,CASGILAGGYEQYF,TGTGCCAGCGGGATACTAGCGGGGGGATACGAGCAGTACTTC
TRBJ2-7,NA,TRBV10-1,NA,CASSRSSGGEQYF,TGCGCCAGCAGCAGGAGTTCCGGGGGCGAGCAGTACTTC
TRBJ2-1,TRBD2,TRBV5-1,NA,CASSLTSGGRNEQFF,TGCGCCAGCAGCTTGACTAGCGGGGGGAGGAATGAGCAGTTCTTC
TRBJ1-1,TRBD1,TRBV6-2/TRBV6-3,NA,CASSYSWTGAPPAFF,TGTGCCAGCAGTTACTCGTGGACAGGAGCTCCGCCGGCTTTCTTT
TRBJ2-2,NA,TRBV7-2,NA,CASSKPAGELFF,TGTGCCAGCAGCAAACCTGCCGGGGAGCTGTTTTTT
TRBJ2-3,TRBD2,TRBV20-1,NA,CSASPSGGASTDTQYF,TGCAGTGCTTCTCCCAGCGGGGGGGCTAGCACAGATACGCAGTATTTT
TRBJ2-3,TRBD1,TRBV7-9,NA,CASSLDVVSGGRTDTQYF,TGTGCCAGCAGCTTAGATGTCGTGTCAGGGGGCCGCACAGATACGCAGTATTTT
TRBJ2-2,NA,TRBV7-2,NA,CASSTPNTGELFF,TGTGCCAGCAGCACCCCGAACACCGGGGAGCTGTTTTTT
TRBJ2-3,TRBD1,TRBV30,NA,CAWSLRPGGTDTQYF,TGTGCCTGGAGTTTGAGGCCAGGGGGAACAGATACGCAGTATTTT
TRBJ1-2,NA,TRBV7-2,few,CASSLVSGKGYGYTF,TGTGCCAGCAGCTTAGTATCAGGGAAGGGCTATGGCTACACCTTC
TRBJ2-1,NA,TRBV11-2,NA,CASSPHRDIFTSYNEQFF,TGTGCCAGCAGCCCCCACCGGGACATTTTCACGTCCTACAATGAGCAGTTCTTC
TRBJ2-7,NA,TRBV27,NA,CASMVVSSPLYEQYF,TGTGCCAGCATGGTGGTATCGTCCCCACTCTACGAGCAGTACTTC
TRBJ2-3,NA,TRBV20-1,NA,CSARDHPIRLDADTQYF,TGCAGTGCTAGAGATCACCCCATAAGACTAGACGCAGATACGCAGTATTTT
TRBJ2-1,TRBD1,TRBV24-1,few,CATSDPGTGTYNEQFF,TGTGCCACCAGTGACCCCGGGACAGGGACCTACAATGAGCAGTTCTTC
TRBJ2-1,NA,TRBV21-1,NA,CASRGAGTLESEQFF,TGTGCCAGCCGGGGGGCCGGGACACTAGAAAGTGAGCAGTTCTTC
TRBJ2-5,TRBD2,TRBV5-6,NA,CASSPLAGGQETQYF,TGTGCCAGCAGCCCTCTAGCGGGGGGTCAAGAGACCCAGTACTTC
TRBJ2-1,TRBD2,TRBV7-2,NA,CASSLAWERGAGEQFF,TGTGCCAGCAGCTTAGCGTGGGAGCGGGGGGCGGGTGAGCAGTTCTTC
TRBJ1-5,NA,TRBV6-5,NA,CASSYGQNQPQHF,TGTGCCAGCAGTTATGGACAGAATCAGCCCCAGCATTTT
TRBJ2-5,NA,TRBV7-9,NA,CASSLGTRGGETQYF,TGTGCCAGCAGCCTAGGGACGAGGGGGGGAGAGACCCAGTACTTC
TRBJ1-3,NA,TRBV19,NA,CASSGKPPGHGNTIYF,TGTGCCAGTAGTGGGAAACCTCCGGGACACGGAAACACCATATATTTT
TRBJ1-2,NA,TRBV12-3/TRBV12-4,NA,CASSFGQGRGYTF,TGTGCCAGCAGTTTCGGGCAGGGACGAGGCTACACCTTC
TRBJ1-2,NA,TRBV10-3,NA,CAISESTGTNGYTF,TGTGCCATCAGTGAGTCGACCGGGACTAATGGCTACACCTTC
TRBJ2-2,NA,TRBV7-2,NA,CASSPLGRNTGELFF,TGTGCCAGCAGCCCGTTGGGCAGAAACACCGGGGAGCTGTTTTTT
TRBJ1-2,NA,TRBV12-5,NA,CASGWTSGASGYTF,TGTGCTAGTGGTTGGACTTCAGGGGCGAGTGGCTACACCTTC
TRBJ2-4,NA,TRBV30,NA,CAWSTGLPLAKNIQYF,TGTGCCTGGAGTACCGGGCTGCCTTTAGCCAAAAACATTCAGTACTTC
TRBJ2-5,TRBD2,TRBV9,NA,CASSVGRSSGVQETQYF,TGTGCCAGCAGCGTAGGCAGGTCTAGCGGGGTCCAAGAGACCCAGTACTTC
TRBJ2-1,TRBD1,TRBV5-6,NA,CASSLETGAFYNEQFF,TGTGCCAGCAGCTTGGAGACAGGGGCCTTCTACAATGAGCAGTTCTTC
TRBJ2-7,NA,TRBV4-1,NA,CASSQVGRSSYEQYF,TGCGCCAGCAGCCAAGTCGGCAGGAGCTCCTACGAGCAGTACTTC
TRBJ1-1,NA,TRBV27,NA,CASSHLQGNTEAFF,TGTGCCAGCAGTCACCTACAGGGAAACACTGAAGCTTTCTTT
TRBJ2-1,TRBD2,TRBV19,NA,CASSMRTSGGARNEQFF,TGTGCCAGTAGTATGAGGACTAGCGGGGGGGCCAGGAATGAGCAGTTCTTC
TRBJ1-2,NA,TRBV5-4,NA,CASSLEQIYGYTF,TGTGCCAGCAGCTTGGAACAGATCTATGGCTACACCTTC
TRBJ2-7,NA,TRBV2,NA,CASSEWEEQYF,TGTGCCAGCAGTGAATGGGAGGAGCAGTACTTC
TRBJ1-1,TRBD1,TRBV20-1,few,CSLYAGQGSTEAFF,TGCAGCCTATACGCAGGACAGGGGAGCACTGAAGCTTTCTTT
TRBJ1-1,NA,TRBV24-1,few,CATRQGWGTEAFF,TGTGCCACCAGACAGGGATGGGGCACTGAAGCTTTCTTT
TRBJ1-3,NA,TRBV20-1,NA,CSAREMGNTIYF,TGCAGTGCTAGAGAAATGGGAAACACCATATATTTT
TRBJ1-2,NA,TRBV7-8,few,CASSLDQGGGYTF,TGTGCCAGCAGCTTAGATCAGGGAGGGGGCTACACCTTC
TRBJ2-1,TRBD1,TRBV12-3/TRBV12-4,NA,CASSPAGGEKYEQFF,TGTGCCAGCAGCCCGGCAGGGGGCGAAAAGTATGAGCAGTTCTTC
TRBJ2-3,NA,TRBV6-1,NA,CASSGNRVYRTDTQYF,TGTGCCAGCAGTGGAAACAGGGTGTACAGAACAGATACGCAGTATTTT
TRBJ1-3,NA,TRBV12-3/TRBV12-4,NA,CASTPDYSGNTIYF,TGTGCCAGCACCCCGGACTATTCTGGAAACACCATATATTTT
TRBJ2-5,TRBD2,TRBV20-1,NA,CSVSLAGEQETQYF,TGCAGTGTAAGCTTAGCGGGGGAACAAGAGACCCAGTACTTC
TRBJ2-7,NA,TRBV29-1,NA,CSANQRSGPYEQYF,TGCAGCGCTAATCAACGGTCGGGCCCCTACGAGCAGTACTTC
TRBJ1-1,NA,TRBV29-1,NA,CSVARRGTEAFF,TGCAGCGTCGCCCGGCGGGGGACTGAAGCTTTCTTT
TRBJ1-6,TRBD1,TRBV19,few,CASSARDRGSPLHF,TGTGCCAGTAGTGCCCGGGACAGAGGATCACCCCTCCACTTT
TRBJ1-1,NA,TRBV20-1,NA,CSARGVLNTEAFF,TGCAGTGCTAGAGGGGTATTGAACACTGAAGCTTTCTTT